Listed below are T cell receptor beta chains from one sample, sequenced in a study of CD8+CD57+ T cells in acquired aplastic anemia. TCRdb processed the reads anew with MiXCR; each CDR3 protein has one entry. The sample has 150,000 to 200,000 distinct CDR3 sequences, 47% seen once. Material: sorted CD4+, CD8+, or CD8+CD57+ T cells (not recorded which) from PBMCs. The receptors stem from a human donor with aplastic anemia. Both conserved end residues are part of each CDR3. Fields, in order: clone size, D gene, V gene, J gene, CDR3 DNA, CDR3 protein. D genes are given only for firm matches. Clone size is not always given. Where it is, it says once, few, many or a class for expanded clones.

clone_size: .; d_call: .; v_call: TRBV7-3; j_call: TRBJ1-2; cdr3_nt: TGTGCCAGCAGTTGGGGAAACTATGGCTACACCTTC; cdr3_aa: CASSWGNYGYTF
clone_size: few; d_call: .; v_call: TRBV20-1; j_call: TRBJ2-5; cdr3_nt: TGCAGTGCTAGAGGACAGCAAGAGACCCAGTACTTC; cdr3_aa: CSARGQQETQYF
clone_size: .; d_call: .; v_call: TRBV29-1; j_call: TRBJ1-6; cdr3_nt: TGCAGCGATAGGAGAAATTCACCCCTCCACTTT; cdr3_aa: CSDRRNSPLHF
clone_size: many; d_call: TRBD2; v_call: TRBV7-6; j_call: TRBJ2-2; cdr3_nt: TGTGCCAGCAGCCCCCGCGGGAGGCTAGCGGCCGCCGGGGAGCTGTTTTTT; cdr3_aa: CASSPRGRLAAAGELFF
clone_size: .; d_call: TRBD2; v_call: TRBV6-5; j_call: TRBJ2-7; cdr3_nt: TGTGCCAGCAGTTTTGCGGGACTAGCGAGCGAGCAGTACTTC; cdr3_aa: CASSFAGLASEQYF
clone_size: .; d_call: .; v_call: TRBV7-9; j_call: TRBJ1-1; cdr3_nt: TGTGCCAGCAGCCCTCGTGCGGGCCCCGCTCGAGACACTGAAGCTTTCTTT; cdr3_aa: CASSPRAGPARDTEAFF
clone_size: many; d_call: .; v_call: TRBV4-3; j_call: TRBJ2-2; cdr3_nt: TGCGCCAGCAGCCAAGCCGTTGCGAACACCGGGGAGCTGTTTTTT; cdr3_aa: CASSQAVANTGELFF
clone_size: .; d_call: TRBD1; v_call: TRBV25-1; j_call: TRBJ2-3; cdr3_nt: TGTGCCGGCAGTGGGGTGGACAGGTTCACAGAAACGCAGTATTTT; cdr3_aa: CAGSGVDRFTETQYF
clone_size: .; d_call: TRBD1; v_call: TRBV10-3; j_call: TRBJ2-1; cdr3_nt: TGTGCCAGCAGTTACGAGCCGGGACAGGGTTACAATGAGCAGTTCTTC; cdr3_aa: CASSYEPGQGYNEQFF
clone_size: once; d_call: .; v_call: TRBV7-3; j_call: TRBJ2-7; cdr3_nt: TGTGCCAGCAGCTTAACGGGGGGTCCCGAGCAGTACTTC; cdr3_aa: CASSLTGGPEQYF
clone_size: .; d_call: .; v_call: TRBV15; j_call: TRBJ2-7; cdr3_nt: TGTGCCACCAGCAGGGATGATACAGGGAGGTCCTACGAGCAGTACTTC; cdr3_aa: CATSRDDTGRSYEQYF
clone_size: many; d_call: TRBD2; v_call: TRBV24-1; j_call: TRBJ2-1; cdr3_nt: TGTGCCACCAGTGATGCTAGCGGGAGTATGCATGAGCAGTTCTTC; cdr3_aa: CATSDASGSMHEQFF
clone_size: many; d_call: .; v_call: TRBV30; j_call: TRBJ2-3; cdr3_nt: TGTGCCTGGGGGAGAGATACGCAGTATTTT; cdr3_aa: CAWGRDTQYF
clone_size: many; d_call: .; v_call: TRBV15; j_call: TRBJ2-5; cdr3_nt: TGTGCCACCAGCCCCGATCAGGGGAGGGAGACCCAGTACTTC; cdr3_aa: CATSPDQGRETQYF
clone_size: few; d_call: TRBD2; v_call: TRBV3-1; j_call: TRBJ2-5; cdr3_nt: TGTGCCAGCAGCCAAGAAAGCGGGAGGGCCCTCAGGTCAGAGACCCAGTACTTC; cdr3_aa: CASSQESGRALRSETQYF
clone_size: few; d_call: .; v_call: TRBV24-1; j_call: TRBJ2-1; cdr3_nt: TGTGCCACCAGTGATCGACTATCGCCCTACAATGAGCAGTTCTTC; cdr3_aa: CATSDRLSPYNEQFF
clone_size: few; d_call: .; v_call: TRBV6-1; j_call: TRBJ2-2; cdr3_nt: TGTGCCAACCAGACGCCCGGGGGGGAGCTGTTTTTT; cdr3_aa: CANQTPGGELFF
clone_size: .; d_call: .; v_call: TRBV2; j_call: TRBJ1-1; cdr3_nt: TGTGCCAGCAGAACGCAGGGGCTTAAAGCCGAAGCTTTCTTT; cdr3_aa: CASRTQGLKAEAFF
clone_size: many; d_call: .; v_call: TRBV25-1; j_call: TRBJ1-1; cdr3_nt: TGTGCCAGCAGACAAACAGGTTTCGAGACTGAAGCTTTCTTT; cdr3_aa: CASRQTGFETEAFF
clone_size: many; d_call: TRBD2; v_call: TRBV2; j_call: TRBJ2-3; cdr3_nt: TGTGCCAGCAGTGTTCTAGCGGCTAGCACAGATACGCAGTATTTT; cdr3_aa: CASSVLAASTDTQYF